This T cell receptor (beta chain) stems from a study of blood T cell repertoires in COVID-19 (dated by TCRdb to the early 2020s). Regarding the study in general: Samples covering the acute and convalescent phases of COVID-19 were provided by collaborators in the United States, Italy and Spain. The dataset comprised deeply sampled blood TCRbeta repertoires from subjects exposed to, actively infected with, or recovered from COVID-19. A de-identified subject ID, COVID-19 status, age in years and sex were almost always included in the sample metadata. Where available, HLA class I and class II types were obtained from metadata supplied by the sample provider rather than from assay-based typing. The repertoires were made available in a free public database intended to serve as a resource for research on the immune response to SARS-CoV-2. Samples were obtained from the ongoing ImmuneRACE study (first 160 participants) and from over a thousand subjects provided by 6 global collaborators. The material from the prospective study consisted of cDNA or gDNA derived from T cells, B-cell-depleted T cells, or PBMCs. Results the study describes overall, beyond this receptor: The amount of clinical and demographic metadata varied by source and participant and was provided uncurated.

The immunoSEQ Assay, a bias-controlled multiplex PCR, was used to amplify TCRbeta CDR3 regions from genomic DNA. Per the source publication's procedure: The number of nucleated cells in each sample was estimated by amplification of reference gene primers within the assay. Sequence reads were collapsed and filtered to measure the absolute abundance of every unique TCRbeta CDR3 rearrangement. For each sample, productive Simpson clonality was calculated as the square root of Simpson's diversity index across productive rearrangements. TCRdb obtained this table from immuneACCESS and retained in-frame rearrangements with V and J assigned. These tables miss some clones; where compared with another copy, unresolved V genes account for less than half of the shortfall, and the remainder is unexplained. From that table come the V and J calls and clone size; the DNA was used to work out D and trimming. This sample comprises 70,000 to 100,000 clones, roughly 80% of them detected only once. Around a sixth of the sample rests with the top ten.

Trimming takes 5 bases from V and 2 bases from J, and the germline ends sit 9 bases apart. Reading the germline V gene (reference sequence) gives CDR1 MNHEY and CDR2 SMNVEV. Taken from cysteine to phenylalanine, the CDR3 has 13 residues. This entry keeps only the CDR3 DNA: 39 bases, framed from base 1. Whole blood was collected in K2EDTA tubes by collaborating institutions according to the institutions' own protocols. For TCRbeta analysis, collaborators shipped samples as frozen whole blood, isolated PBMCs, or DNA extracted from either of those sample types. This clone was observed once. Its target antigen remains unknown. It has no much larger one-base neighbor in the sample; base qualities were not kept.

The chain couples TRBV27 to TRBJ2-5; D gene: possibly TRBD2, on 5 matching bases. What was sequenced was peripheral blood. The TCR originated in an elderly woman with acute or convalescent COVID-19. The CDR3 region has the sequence CASSPWEQETQYF. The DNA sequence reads TGTGCCAGCAGTCCCTGGGAGCAAGAGACCCAGTACTTC.